This T cell receptor beta chain was sequenced during a study of blood T cells in healthy people across ages. At the level of the study: Template switching retrieved approximately one barcoded beta molecule for each two T cells.

Primers used in a second PCR of roughly 6 to 12 cycles were a sample-barcoded 5' primer and a J-beta primer mix. MiXCR was run by TCRdb on the 5' RACE reads, yielding one entry per CDR3 protein. The table records about 1 million distinct CDR3 sequences, about 23% of them present only once. Note on this clonotype: What it binds is unknown. A read error may account for a junction end that differs from germline.

The CDR3 runs 12 residues. Study-wide findings and caveats: Older age went with lower TCR beta diversity per million T cells, in a roughly linear way.

The same data also went into a second study, on T cells of mothers and their children. That publication notes: Samples came from three healthy Caucasian mothers and their six children.

V and J are TRBV12-3 or TRBV12-4 and TRBJ2-1, with TRBD2 matching 7 bases. This receptor was identified in a girl aged 2 to 10 in good health. The sequenced sample consisted of blood. The CDR3 coding sequence is TGCGCCAGCAGCCCCACTAGCGTCGAGCAGTTCTTC. Its protein product is CASSPTSVEQFF.